The T cell receptor beta chain under discussion was sequenced for a study of OX40 agonist ivuxolimab in advanced cancers. About the study: The patients' treatment was ivuxolimab, an agonistic anti-OX40 (CD134) antibody. Whole-study results and caveats: Partly responding patients at 0.1-3.0 mg/kg showed some of the smallest clonal expansion. CD4+ and CD8+ T cells in blood underwent clonal expansion by week 6 at 0.1 to 3.0 mg/kg.

V gave up 5 bases and J gave up 0 bases, with 11 bases separating them. CDR3 length: 14 residues. CDR1 and CDR2 (germline): SGHTA, FQGTGA. Method: immunoSEQ multiplex PCR; TCRdb's copy keeps in-frame clones and lacks some. The sample yields about 79,000 clones, about nine tenths seen once. About this clone: Its specificity is not known.

This clonotype was sampled from an adult with an advanced solid tumor such as melanoma, head and neck, liver or kidney cancer. The sequencing here drew on CD4+ or CD8+ T cells sorted from blood, taken in a trial of the OX40 agonist ivuxolimab. The chain employs TRBV7-3 and TRBJ2-7; D tentatively reads TRBD1 or TRBD2 (5 bases each). Here the CDR3 DNA reads TGTGCCAGCAGCGCCAGTGGGGGCTCCTACGAGCAGTACTTC. Translating it yields CASSASGGSYEQYF.